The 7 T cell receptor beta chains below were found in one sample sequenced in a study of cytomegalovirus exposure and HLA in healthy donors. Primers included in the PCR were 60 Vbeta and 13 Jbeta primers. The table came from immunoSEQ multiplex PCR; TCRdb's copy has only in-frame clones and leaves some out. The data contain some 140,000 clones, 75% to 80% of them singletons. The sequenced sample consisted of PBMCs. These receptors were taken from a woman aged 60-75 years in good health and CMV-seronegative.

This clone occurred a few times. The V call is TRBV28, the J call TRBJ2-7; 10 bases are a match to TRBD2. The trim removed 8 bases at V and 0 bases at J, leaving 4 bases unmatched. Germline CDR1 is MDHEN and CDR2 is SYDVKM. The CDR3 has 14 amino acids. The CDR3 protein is CASATSGISYEQYF. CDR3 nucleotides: TGTGCCAGCGCAACTAGCGGGATCTCCTACGAGCAGTACTTC.

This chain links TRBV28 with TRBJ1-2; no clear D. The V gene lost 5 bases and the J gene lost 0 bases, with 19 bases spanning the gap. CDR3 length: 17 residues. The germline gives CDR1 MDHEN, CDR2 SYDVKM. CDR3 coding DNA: TGTGCCAGCAGTCAAGAGTGGGAGGGCCCAGCTAACTATGGCTACACCTTC. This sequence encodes CASSQEWEGPANYGYTF.

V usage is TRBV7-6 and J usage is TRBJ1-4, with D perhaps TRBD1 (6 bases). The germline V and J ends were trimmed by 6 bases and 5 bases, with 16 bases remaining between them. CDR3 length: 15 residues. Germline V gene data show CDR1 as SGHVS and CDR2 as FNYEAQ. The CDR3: CASRAQGSRNEKLFF. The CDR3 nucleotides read TGTGCCAGCAGAGCCCAGGGGAGTCGGAATGAAAAACTGTTTTTT.

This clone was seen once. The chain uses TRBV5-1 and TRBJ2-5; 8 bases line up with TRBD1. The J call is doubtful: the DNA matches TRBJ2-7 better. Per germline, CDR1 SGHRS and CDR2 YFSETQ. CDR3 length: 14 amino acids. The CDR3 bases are TGCGCCAGCACCCCGACAGGGGCGTCCTACGAGCAGTACTTC. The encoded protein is CASTPTGASYEQYF.

The CDR3 loop is CASSLQGYEQYF. CDR3 nucleotide sequence: TGTGCCAGCAGTTTACAGGGATACGAGCAGTACTTC. This chain joins TRBV27 and TRBJ2-7; a weak D match, TRBD1 (5 bases). This CDR3 is 12 amino acids long. CDR1 is MNHEY and CDR2 is SMNVEV in the germline V gene (reference sequence). Trimming pared 2 bases from V and 4 bases from J, leaving 6 bases between.

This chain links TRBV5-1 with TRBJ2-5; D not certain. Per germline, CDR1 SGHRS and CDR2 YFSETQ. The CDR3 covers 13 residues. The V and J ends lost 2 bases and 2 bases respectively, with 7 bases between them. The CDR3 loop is CASSLSLQETQYF. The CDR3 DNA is TGCGCCAGCAGCTTATCACTACAAGAGACCCAGTACTTC.

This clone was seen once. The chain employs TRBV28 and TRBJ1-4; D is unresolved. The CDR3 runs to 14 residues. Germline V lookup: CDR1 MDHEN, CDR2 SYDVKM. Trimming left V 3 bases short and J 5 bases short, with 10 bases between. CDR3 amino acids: CASSLVQSNEKLFF. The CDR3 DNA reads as TGTGCCAGCAGTTTGGTGCAGTCCAATGAAAAACTGTTTTTT.